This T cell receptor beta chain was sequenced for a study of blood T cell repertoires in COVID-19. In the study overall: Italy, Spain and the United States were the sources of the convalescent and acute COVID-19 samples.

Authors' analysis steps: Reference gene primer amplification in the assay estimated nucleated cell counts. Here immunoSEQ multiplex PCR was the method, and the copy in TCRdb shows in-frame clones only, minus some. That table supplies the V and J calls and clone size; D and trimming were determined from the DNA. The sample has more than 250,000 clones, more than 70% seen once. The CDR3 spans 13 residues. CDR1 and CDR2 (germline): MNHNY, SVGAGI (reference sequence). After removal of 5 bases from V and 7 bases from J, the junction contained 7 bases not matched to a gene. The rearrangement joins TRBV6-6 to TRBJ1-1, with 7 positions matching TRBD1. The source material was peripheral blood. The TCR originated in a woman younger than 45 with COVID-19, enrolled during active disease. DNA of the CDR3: TGTGCCAGCAGTAGTACAGGGGCTGGTGAAGCTTTCTTT. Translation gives CASSSTGAGEAFF.